This TCR beta chain came from a study of CXCR3-negative and CXCR3-positive naive CD8 T cells. Study as a whole: Sequencing yielded around 130 million TRB reads, roughly 1.5 +/- 0.3 million per library.

A CD45RO-CCR7+CD27+CD95- phenotype identified naive CD8+ T cells. Study results and caveats: Relative to CXCR3-negative naive cells, CXCR3-positive naive cells had more hydrophobic TRB CDR3s. TRB CDR3 properties served as the basis for inferring TCR strength, and surface CD5 was comparable between naive subsets.

This CDR3 contains 16 residues. CDR1 and CDR2 (germline): SEHNR, FQNEAQ (reference sequence). About this clonotype: Its antigen remains unidentified.

In preparing the TRB cDNA libraries, 5' RACE with UMI labels was used. TCRdb re-called the 5' RACE reads, yielding one record per CDR3 amino acid sequence without DNA. The sample is made up of 150,000 to 160,000 distinct CDR3 sequences, and the top ten hold 0.49% of it. Sequencing used naive CXCR3+ CD8+ T cells from blood. Subset of the sample: CD45RO-CCR7+CD27+CD95- naive CD8+ T cells expressing CXCR3 (TNR3+). The chain has TRBV7-9 and TRBJ2-4; TCRdb's D call of TRBD1 is untestable without DNA. This sequence was found in a human donor in good health. Some clones in this sample may be carry-over from other donors' samples. The CDR3 spells CASSSDRGLAKNIQYF.